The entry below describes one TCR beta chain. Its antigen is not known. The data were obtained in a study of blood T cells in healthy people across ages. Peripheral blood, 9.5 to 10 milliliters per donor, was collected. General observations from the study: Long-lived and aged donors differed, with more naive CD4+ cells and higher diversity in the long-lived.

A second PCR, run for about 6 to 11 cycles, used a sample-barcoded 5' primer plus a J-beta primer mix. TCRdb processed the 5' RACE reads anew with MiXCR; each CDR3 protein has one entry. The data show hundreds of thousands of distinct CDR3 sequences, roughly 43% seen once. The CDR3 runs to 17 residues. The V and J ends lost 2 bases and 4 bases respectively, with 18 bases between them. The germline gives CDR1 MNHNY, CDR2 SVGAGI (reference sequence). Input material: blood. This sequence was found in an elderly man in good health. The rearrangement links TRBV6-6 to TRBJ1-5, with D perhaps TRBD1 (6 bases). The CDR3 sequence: CASSYQAQGGGNQPQHF. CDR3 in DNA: TGTGCCAGCAGTTACCAAGCCCAAGGGGGGGGAAATCAGCCCCAGCATTTT.